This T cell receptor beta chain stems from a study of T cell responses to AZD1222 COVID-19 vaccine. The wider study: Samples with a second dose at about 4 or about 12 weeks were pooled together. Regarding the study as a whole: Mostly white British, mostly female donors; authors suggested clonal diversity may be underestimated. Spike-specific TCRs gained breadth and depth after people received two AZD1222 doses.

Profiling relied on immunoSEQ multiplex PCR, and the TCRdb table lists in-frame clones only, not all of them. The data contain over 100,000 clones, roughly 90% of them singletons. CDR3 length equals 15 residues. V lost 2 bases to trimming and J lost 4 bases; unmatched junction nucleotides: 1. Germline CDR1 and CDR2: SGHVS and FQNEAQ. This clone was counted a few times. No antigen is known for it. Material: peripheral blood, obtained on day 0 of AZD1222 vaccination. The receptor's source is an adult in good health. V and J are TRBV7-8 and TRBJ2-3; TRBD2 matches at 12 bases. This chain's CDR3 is CASSLLAGGADTQYF. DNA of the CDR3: TGTGCCAGCAGCTTACTAGCGGGGGGGGCAGATACGCAGTATTTT.